Below, 18 T cell receptor beta chains from the same sample are listed, as sequenced in a study of T cells in severe cutaneous drug reactions. The patients sequenced had a carbamazepine-induced Stevens-Johnson syndrome or toxic epidermal necrolysis reaction. Libraries were made by iRepertoire multiplex PCR with TCR subtype-specific primers for bulk and single-cell sequencing. TCRdb reprocessed the multiplex PCR reads and stores each CDR3 protein as one record, lacking DNA. This sample's clone table lists approximately 7,600 distinct CDR3 sequences. Input material: cells from a skin blister. These receptors all come from a human donor with a severe cutaneous adverse drug reaction.

The V gene is TRBV4-1, the J gene TRBJ1-2; TCRdb calls TRBD1, which cannot be checked without DNA. CDR3 length: 14 residues. Germline assignment: CDR1 MGHRA and CDR2 YSYEKL. This chain's CDR3 is CASSQGRGPYGYTF.

V gene TRBV7-9 combines with J gene TRBJ2-3; lacking DNA, the TRBD1 call made by TCRdb goes unchecked. Germline V gives CDR1 SEHNR, CDR2 FQNEAQ (reference sequence). This CDR3 region has 12 residues. The CDR3 spells CASSSRGPQQYF.

Judged by frequency, this clonotype is medium-sized (0.01 to 0.1%). The chain links TRBV28 to TRBJ2-5. The CDR3 runs to 13 residues. CDR1 is MDHEN, CDR2 SYDVKM, per germline. CDR3 sequence: CASSLLVWETQYF. The full variable domain, with the rest looked up from reference TRBV28 and TRBJ2-5, is DVKVTQSSRYLVKRTGEKVFLECVQDMDHENMFWYRQDPGLGLRLIYFSYDVKMKEKGDIPEGYSVSREKKERFSLILESASTNQTSMYLCASSLLVWETQYFGPGTRLLVL.

This rearrangement joins TRBV11-3 to TRBJ2-3; TCRdb returns TRBD1, unconfirmable since there is no DNA. The germline gives CDR1 SGHNT, CDR2 YENEEA. The CDR3 sequence is 16 residues long. Here the CDR3 reads CASSTPWDSSTDTQYF.

The chain recombines TRBV28 with TRBJ1-5. Germline CDR1 and CDR2: MDHEN and SYDVKM. CDR3 length: 13 residues. The CDR3 spells CASSLSSNQPQHF.

V gene TRBV4-1 combines with J gene TRBJ1-1; the TRBD1 assignment by TCRdb is unverifiable without DNA. The CDR3 runs to 15 residues. Germline V gene lookup returns CDR1 MGHRA and CDR2 YSYEKL. CDR3 region: CASSPTGLGNTEAFF.

This sequence joins TRBV20-1 and TRBJ2-7; TCRdb's assignment of TRBD1 cannot be checked, as there is no DNA. The CDR3 has 14 amino acids. Germline V gene lookup returns CDR1 DFQATT and CDR2 SNEGSKA (reference sequence). The CDR3 sequence is CSATPGGVSYEQYF.

This chain joins TRBV5-6 and TRBJ2-2; TCRdb indicates TRBD2, and absent DNA this call remains unverified. Looked up from germline, CDR1 is SGHDT and CDR2 is YYEEEE. CDR3 size: 17 residues. The CDR3 reads CASSLAAASANTGELFF. The full variable domain, rest sourced from reference TRBV5-6 and TRBJ2-2, is DAGVTQSPTHLIKTRGQQVTLRCSPKSGHDTVSWYQQALGQGPQFIFQYYEEEERQRGNFPDRFSGHQFPNYSSELNVNALLLGDSALYLCASSLAAASANTGELFFGEGSRLTVL.

The chain recombines TRBV7-9 with TRBJ2-7; TCRdb picks TRBD2, but there is no DNA to check that call. The germline CDR1 and CDR2 sequences are SEHNR and FQNEAQ (reference sequence). The CDR3 extends over 16 amino acids. The CDR3 sequence: CASSSNLAGDSYEQYF.

CDR3 region: CATSTGVQRLGADTQYF. This chain joins TRBV15 and TRBJ2-3. Germline V gene data show CDR1 as LNHNV and CDR2 as YYDKDF (reference sequence). The CDR3 is made up of 17 amino acids.

This clonotype shows up as medium-sized (0.01 to 0.1%) by frequency. The V and J genes are TRBV5-4 and TRBJ2-1. The CDR3 is made up of 12 amino acids. From germline, CDR1 is SGHNT and CDR2 YYREEE (reference sequence). CDR3 loop: CASSLGGLEQFF.

This chain links TRBV4-3 with TRBJ1-1; TCRdb returns TRBD1, unconfirmable since there is no DNA. Germline CDR1 is LGHNA and CDR2 is YSLEER. CDR3 length: 17 amino acids. The CDR3 protein is CASSQYYRGRANTEAFF.

The gene calls are TRBV27 and TRBJ2-3; with no DNA, the TCRdb D assignment of TRBD2 cannot be verified. The CDR3 has 13 amino acids. CDR1 MNHEY and CDR2 SMNVEV come from the germline V gene (reference sequence). The CDR3 sequence is CASKGLLADTQYF.

CDR3 loop: CASSVGTSQETQYF. V is TRBV9 and J is TRBJ2-5; the TCRdb call, TRBD2, lacks DNA for checking. Germline CDR1 is SGDLS and CDR2 is YYNGEE. The CDR3 length is 14 residues. The full variable domain, in which reference TRBV9 and TRBJ2-5 provide the parts outside the CDR3, is DSGVTQTPKHLITATGQRVTLRCSPRSGDLSVYWYQQSLDQGLQFLIQYYNGEERAKGNILERFSAQQFPDLHSELNLSSLELGDSALYFCASSVGTSQETQYFGPGTRLLVL.

CDR3 region: CASSLGASNIQYF. This chain connects TRBV28 to TRBJ2-4. The CDR3 consists of 13 residues. Germline V gene data show CDR1 as MDHEN and CDR2 as SYDVKM.

This sequence joins TRBV27 and TRBJ2-3; TCRdb selects TRBD2, and the lack of DNA leaves this call unchecked. The CDR3 covers 15 residues. From germline, CDR1 is MNHEY and CDR2 SMNVEV (reference sequence). The CDR3 loop reads CASSLSGPSGDTQYF.

The V gene is TRBV6-5, the J gene TRBJ2-2; TCRdb picks TRBD1, but there is no DNA to check that call. The CDR3 length is 21 residues. The germline CDR1 and CDR2 sequences are MNHEY and SVGAGI. The CDR3 spells CASSTRIRGHRPGAGTGELFF.

The rearrangement links TRBV20-1 to TRBJ1-1; TCRdb names TRBD1, which stays unverified in the absence of DNA. From germline, CDR1 is DFQATT and CDR2 SNEGSKA (reference sequence). The length of the CDR3 is 13 residues. CDR3 amino acids: CSAPGQSNTEAFF.